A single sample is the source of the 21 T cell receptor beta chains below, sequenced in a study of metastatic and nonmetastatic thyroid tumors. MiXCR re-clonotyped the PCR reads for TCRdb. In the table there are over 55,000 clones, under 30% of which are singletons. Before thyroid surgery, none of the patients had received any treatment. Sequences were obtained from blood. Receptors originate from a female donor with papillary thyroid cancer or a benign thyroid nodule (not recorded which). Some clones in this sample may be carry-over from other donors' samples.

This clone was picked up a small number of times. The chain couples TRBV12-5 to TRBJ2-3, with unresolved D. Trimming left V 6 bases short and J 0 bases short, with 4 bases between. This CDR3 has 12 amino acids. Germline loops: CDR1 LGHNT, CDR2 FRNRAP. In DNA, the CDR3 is TGTGCTAGTGGGGCTAGCACAGATACGCAGTATTTT. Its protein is CASGASTDTQYF.

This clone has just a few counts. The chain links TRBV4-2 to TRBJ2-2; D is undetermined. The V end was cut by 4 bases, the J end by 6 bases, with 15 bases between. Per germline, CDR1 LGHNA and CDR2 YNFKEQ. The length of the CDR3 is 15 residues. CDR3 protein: CASSPAMSTPGELFF. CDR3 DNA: TGTGCCAGCAGCCCAGCAATGTCTACCCCCGGGGAGCTGTTTTTT.

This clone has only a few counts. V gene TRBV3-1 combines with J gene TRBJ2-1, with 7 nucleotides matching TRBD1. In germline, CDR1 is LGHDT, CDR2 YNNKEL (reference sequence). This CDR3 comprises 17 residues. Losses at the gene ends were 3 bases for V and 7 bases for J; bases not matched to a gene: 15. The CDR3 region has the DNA TGTGCCAGCAGCCAGGATGCTACAGGGGCCCAGCGGAATGAGCAGTTCTTC. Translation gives CASSQDATGAQRNEQFF.

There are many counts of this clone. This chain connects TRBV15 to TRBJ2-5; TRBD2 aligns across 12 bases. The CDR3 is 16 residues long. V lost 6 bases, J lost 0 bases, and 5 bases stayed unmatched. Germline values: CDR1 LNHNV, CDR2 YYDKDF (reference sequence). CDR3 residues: CATREGLAGYQETQYF. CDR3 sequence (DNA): TGTGCCACCAGAGAAGGACTAGCGGGATACCAAGAGACCCAGTACTTC.

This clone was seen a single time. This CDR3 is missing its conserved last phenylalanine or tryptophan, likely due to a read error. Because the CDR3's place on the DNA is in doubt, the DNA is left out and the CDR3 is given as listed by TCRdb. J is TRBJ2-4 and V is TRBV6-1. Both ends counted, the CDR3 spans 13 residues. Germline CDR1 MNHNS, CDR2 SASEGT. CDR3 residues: CASSELERNEPFV.

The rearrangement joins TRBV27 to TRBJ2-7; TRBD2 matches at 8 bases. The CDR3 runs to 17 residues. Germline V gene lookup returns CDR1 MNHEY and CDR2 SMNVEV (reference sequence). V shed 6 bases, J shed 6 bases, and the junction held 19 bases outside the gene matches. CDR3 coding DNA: TGTGCCAGCAGCCCCCGGGGGTGGACTAGCCAAAGGGGCGAGCAGTACTTC. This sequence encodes CASSPRGWTSQRGEQYF.

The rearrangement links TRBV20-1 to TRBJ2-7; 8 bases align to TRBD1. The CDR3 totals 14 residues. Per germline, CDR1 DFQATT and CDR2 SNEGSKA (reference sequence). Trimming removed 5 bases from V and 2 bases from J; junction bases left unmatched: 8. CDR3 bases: TGCAGTGCTGCCGGACAGGGTGGCCCCTACGAGCAGTACTTC. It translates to CSAAGQGGPYEQYF.

The CDR3 here is CASSLGIDRLANTIYF. As DNA, the CDR3 is TGCGCCAGCAGCTTGGGTATAGACCGTTTGGCAAACACCATATATTTT. The rearrangement joins TRBV5-1 to TRBJ1-3; no clear D. The V end lost 0 bases, the J end lost 6 bases, and 16 bases lay between the germline ends. There are 16 residues in the CDR3. The germline gives CDR1 SGHRS, CDR2 YFSETQ.

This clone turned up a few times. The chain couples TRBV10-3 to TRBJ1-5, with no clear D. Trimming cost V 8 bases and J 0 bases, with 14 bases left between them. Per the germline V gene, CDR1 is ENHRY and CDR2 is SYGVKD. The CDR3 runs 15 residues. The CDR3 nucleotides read TGTGCCATCGGAGAAGGGCGGAATAGCAATCAGCCCCAGCATTTT. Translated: CAIGEGRNSNQPQHF.

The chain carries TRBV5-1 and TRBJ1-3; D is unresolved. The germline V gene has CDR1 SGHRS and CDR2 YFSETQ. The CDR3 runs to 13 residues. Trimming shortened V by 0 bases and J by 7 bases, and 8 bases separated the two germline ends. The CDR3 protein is CASSLGPGNTIYF. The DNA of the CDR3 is TGCGCCAGCAGCTTGGGTCCGGGGAACACCATATATTTT.

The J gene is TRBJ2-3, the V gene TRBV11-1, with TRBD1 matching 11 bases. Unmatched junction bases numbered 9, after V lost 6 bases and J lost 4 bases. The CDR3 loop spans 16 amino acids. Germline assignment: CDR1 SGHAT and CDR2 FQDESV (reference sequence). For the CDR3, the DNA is TGTGCCAGCAGTCCCGGACAGGGGGCTTTGTCAGATACGCAGTATTTT. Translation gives CASSPGQGALSDTQYF.

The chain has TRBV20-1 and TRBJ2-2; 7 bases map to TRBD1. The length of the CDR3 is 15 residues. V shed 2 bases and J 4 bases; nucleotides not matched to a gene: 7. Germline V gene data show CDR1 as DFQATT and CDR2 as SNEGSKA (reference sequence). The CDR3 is CSARPRDRFTGELFF. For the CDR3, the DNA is TGCAGTGCTAGACCCCGGGACAGATTCACCGGGGAGCTGTTTTTT.

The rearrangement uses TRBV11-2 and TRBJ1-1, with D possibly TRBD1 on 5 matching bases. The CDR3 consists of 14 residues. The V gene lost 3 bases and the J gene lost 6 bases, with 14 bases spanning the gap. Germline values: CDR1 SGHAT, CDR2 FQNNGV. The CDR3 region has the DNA TGTGCCAGCAGCTTGGGGACTCTTAACGCTGAAGCTTTCTTT. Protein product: CASSLGTLNAEAFF.

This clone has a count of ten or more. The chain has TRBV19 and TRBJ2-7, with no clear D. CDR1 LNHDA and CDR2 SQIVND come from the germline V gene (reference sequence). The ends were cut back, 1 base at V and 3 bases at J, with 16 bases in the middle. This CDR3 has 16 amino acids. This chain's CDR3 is CASSIAPDRPNYEQYF. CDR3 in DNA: TGTGCCAGTAGTATAGCTCCGGACCGTCCCAACTACGAGCAGTACTTC.

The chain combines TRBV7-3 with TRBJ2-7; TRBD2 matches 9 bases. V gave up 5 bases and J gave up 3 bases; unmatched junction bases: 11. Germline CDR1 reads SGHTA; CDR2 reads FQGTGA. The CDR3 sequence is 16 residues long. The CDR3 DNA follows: TGTGCCAGCAGCCCGCGAGCCGGGACTAGCCACTACGAGCAGTACTTC. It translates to CASSPRAGTSHYEQYF.

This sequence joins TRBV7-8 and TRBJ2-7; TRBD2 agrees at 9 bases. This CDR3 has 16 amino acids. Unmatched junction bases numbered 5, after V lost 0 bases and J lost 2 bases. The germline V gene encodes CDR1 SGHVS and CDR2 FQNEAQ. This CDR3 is CASSLARSSGAYEQYF. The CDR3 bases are TGTGCCAGCAGCTTAGCCCGGTCTAGCGGGGCCTACGAGCAGTACTTC.

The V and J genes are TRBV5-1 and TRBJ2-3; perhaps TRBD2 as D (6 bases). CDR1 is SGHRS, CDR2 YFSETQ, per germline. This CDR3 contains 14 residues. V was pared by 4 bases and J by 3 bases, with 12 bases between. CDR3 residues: CASSRGMGTDTQYF. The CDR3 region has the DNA TGCGCCAGCAGCCGGGGGATGGGGACAGATACGCAGTATTTT.

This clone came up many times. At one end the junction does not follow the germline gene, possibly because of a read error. The CDR3 DNA is TGTGCTAGCAGCCGGGGACAGGGGAACACCGGGGAGCTGTTTTTT. Translated, it gives CASSRGQGNTGELFF. The chain uses TRBV7-7 and TRBJ2-2; 9 nucleotides align to TRBD1. Germline assignment: CDR1 SSHAT and CDR2 FNYEAQ (reference sequence). The CDR3 loop spans 15 amino acids.

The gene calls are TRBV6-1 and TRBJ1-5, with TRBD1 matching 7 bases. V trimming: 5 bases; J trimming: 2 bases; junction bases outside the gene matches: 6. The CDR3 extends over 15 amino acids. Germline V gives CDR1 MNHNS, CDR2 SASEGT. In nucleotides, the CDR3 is TGTGCCAGCAGTAAACAGGGGAAGGGCAATCAGCCCCAGCATTTT. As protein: CASSKQGKGNQPQHF.

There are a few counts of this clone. The CDR3 here is CASSPFIYLAPPSYTGELFF. The CDR3 DNA sequence: TGCGCCAGCAGCCCATTCATTTATCTAGCTCCTCCTTCGTACACCGGGGAGCTGTTTTTT. The chain employs TRBV5-1 and TRBJ2-2, with a possible D match to TRBD2 (5 bases). Germline assignment: CDR1 SGHRS and CDR2 YFSETQ. Trimming left V 4 bases short and J 3 bases short, with 28 bases between. There are 20 residues in the CDR3.

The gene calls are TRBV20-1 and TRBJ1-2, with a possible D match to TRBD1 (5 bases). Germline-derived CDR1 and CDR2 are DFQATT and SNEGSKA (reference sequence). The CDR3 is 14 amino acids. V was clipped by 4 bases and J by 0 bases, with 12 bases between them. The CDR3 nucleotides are TGCAGTGCTACTGAGGGGACTCCTAACTATGGCTACACCTTC. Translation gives CSATEGTPNYGYTF.